The source of this TCR beta chain is a study of OX40 agonist ivuxolimab in advanced cancers. Germline V gives CDR1 LNHDA, CDR2 SQIVND (reference sequence). V was cut by 7 bases and J by 6 bases, with 15 bases left in between. The CDR3 sequence is 14 residues long. Samples were taken at baseline and on day 1 of cycles 4 and 7. Only in-frame clones appear in the TCRdb table, and some are missing; sequencing was by immunoSEQ multiplex PCR. The repertoire consists of tens of thousands of clones, with 85% to 90% occurring once and the leading ten covering 13% to 15%. The sequence derives from an adult with an advanced solid tumor such as melanoma, head and neck, liver or kidney cancer. The input for sequencing was CD4+ or CD8+ T cells sorted from blood, taken in a trial of the OX40 agonist ivuxolimab. The V gene is TRBV19, the J gene TRBJ2-2; no clear D. The CDR3 DNA is TGTGCCAGTACGTTCGTAGCTGGGTCCGGGGAGCTGTTTTTT. Translated, it gives CASTFVAGSGELFF.